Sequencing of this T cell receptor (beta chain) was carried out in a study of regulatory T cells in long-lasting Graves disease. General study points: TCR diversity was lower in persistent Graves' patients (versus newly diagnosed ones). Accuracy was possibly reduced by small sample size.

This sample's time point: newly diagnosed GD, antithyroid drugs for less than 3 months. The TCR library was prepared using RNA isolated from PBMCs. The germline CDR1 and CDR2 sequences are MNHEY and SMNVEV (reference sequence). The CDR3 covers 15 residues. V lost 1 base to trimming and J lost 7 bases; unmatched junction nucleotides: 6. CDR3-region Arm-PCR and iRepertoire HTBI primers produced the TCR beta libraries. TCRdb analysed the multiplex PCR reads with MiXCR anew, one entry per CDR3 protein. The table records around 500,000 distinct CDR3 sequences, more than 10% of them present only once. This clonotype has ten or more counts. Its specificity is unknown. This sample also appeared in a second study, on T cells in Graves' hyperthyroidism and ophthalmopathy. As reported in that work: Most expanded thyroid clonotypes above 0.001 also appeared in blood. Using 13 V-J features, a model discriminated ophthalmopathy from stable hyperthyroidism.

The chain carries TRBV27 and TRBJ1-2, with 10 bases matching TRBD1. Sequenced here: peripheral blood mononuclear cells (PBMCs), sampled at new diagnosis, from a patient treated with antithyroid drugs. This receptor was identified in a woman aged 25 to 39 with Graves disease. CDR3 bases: TGTGCCAGCAGTTTATACGGGACAGGGGCAAGTGGCTACACCTTC. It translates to CASSLYGTGASGYTF.